The 16 T cell receptor beta chains listed next were all sequenced from one sample in a study of human T cells and chemical hapten exposure. Specified time point: patch test 2, 6 weeks after DPC sensitization. Treatment specified: therapeutic diphenylcyclopropenone sensitization with weekly scalp DPC. TCRdb analysed the RACE reads with MiXCR anew, one entry per CDR3 protein. Among a few hundred thousand distinct CDR3 sequences, around 6% were seen once, and the ten largest hold about 5.6%. The sample was whole blood, taken in connection with sensitization to the hapten diphenylcyclopropenone (DPC). The source is a woman aged 18-29 years with alopecia areata. Some clones in this sample may be carry-over from other donors' samples.

At least ten counts were recorded for this clonotype. In DNA form, the CDR3 reads TGTGCCAGCAGCCGCAGAGGTCCAGGGGGGAACACTGAAGCTTTCTTT. Translation: CASSRRGPGGNTEAFF. The chain carries TRBV3-1 and TRBJ1-1; TRBD1 matches 7 bases. This CDR3 has 16 amino acids. The junction had 9 bases not matched to a gene; V was cut back by 4 bases and J by 1 base. Germline loops: CDR1 LGHDT, CDR2 YNNKEL (reference sequence). Using reference TRBV3-1 and TRBJ1-1 for the parts outside the CDR3, the full variable domain is DTAVSQTPKYLVTQMGNDKSIKCEQNLGHDTMYWYKQDSKKFLKIMFSYNNKELIINETVPNRFSPKSPDKAHLNLHINSLELGDSAVYFCASSRRGPGGNTEAFFGQGTRLTVV.

This chain connects TRBV4-3 to TRBJ2-7, with 8 positions matching TRBD1. The V gene end was trimmed by 0 bases and the J gene end by 2 bases; junction bases not matched to a gene: 6. Germline V gene sequence: CDR1 LGHNA, CDR2 YSLEER. This CDR3 has 16 amino acids. For the CDR3, the DNA is TGCGCCAGCAGCCAAGATTGGGGACAGGCCGCCTACGAGCAGTACTTC. Translating it yields CASSQDWGQAAYEQYF.

This clonotype was picked up a small number of times. The chain couples TRBV7-9 to TRBJ1-5; D not certain. Germline lookup yields CDR1 SEHNR and CDR2 FQNEAQ (reference sequence). The CDR3 is 14 residues long. V gave up 1 base and J gave up 3 bases, with 7 bases separating them. In nucleotides, the CDR3 is TGTGCCAGCAGCTTAGAAGCCGTCAATCAGCCCCAGCATTTT. Translation: CASSLEAVNQPQHF. Filled out from reference TRBV7-9 and TRBJ1-5, the complete variable domain reads DTGVSQNPRHKITKRGQNVTFRCDPISEHNRLYWYRQTLGQGPEFLTYFQNEAQLEKSRLLSDRFSAERPKGSFSTLEIQRTEQGDSAMYLCASSLEAVNQPQHFGDGTRLSIL.

This clonotype was found a few times. The chain employs TRBV14 and TRBJ2-7, with 11 bases aligning to TRBD1. V was clipped by 5 bases and J by 6 bases; unmatched bases: 9. The germline V gene encodes CDR1 SGHDN and CDR2 FVKESK. There are 15 residues in the CDR3. The CDR3 spells CASSAGQGAWSEQYF. The DNA of the CDR3 is TGTGCCAGCAGCGCAGGACAGGGGGCTTGGTCCGAGCAGTACTTC.

This clonotype was counted a few times. The chain is built from TRBV3-1 and TRBJ2-6; D is perhaps TRBD1 (6 bases). The length of the CDR3 is 17 residues. CDR1 and CDR2 (germline): LGHDT, YNNKEL (reference sequence). V was trimmed by 5 bases and J by 0 bases, leaving 14 bases between them. CDR3 sequence (DNA): TGTGCCAGCAGCAGTACAGGGTCCAGCTCTGGGGCCAACGTCCTGACTTTC. Amino acid sequence: CASSSTGSSSGANVLTF. The full variable domain, its missing parts supplied by reference TRBV3-1 and TRBJ2-6, is DTAVSQTPKYLVTQMGNDKSIKCEQNLGHDTMYWYKQDSKKFLKIMFSYNNKELIINETVPNRFSPKSPDKAHLNLHINSLELGDSAVYFCASSSTGSSSGANVLTFGAGSRLTVL.

The sample holds many counts of this clonotype. The rearrangement joins TRBV2 to TRBJ1-2; D might be TRBD1 (5 bases). In germline, CDR1 is SNHLY, CDR2 FYNNEI. This CDR3 has 13 amino acids. Deletions cut 7 bases from V and 1 base from J, with 10 bases between. CDR3 in amino acids: CASTRQNNYGYTF. CDR3 bases: TGTGCCAGCACCAGACAGAATAACTATGGCTACACCTTC.

The DNA for the CDR3 is TGTGCCACATCGAAGGGTTCTTCACCCCTCCACTTT. It translates to CATSKGSSPLHF. The rearrangement links TRBV28 to TRBJ1-6; no definite D call. Trimming stripped 10 bases from V and 9 bases from J, with 13 bases between. CDR3 size: 12 residues. The germline CDR1 and CDR2 sequences are MDHEN and SYDVKM.

There are a few counts of this clonotype. The gene calls are TRBV27 and TRBJ1-5; possibly TRBD1 for D (5 bases). Germline loops: CDR1 MNHEY, CDR2 SMNVEV (reference sequence). The CDR3 length is 14 residues. Trimming cost V 5 bases and J 2 bases, with 10 bases left between them. This chain's CDR3 is CASSAGYRNQPQHF. CDR3 DNA sequence: TGTGCCAGCAGTGCAGGGTATCGCAATCAGCCCCAGCATTTT.

V usage is TRBV5-5 and J usage is TRBJ2-1; D unclear. The CDR3 consists of 13 residues. Per the germline V gene, CDR1 is SGHKS and CDR2 is YYEKEE (reference sequence). Trimming removed 1 base from V and 7 bases from J, with 9 bases in between. The CDR3 reads CASSLPLGNEQFF. CDR3 coding DNA: TGTGCCAGCAGCTTGCCGTTAGGTAATGAGCAGTTCTTC.

This clonotype was found many times. The rearrangement uses TRBV5-1 and TRBJ2-7; D uncertain. The CDR3 is made up of 12 amino acids. Germline-derived CDR1 and CDR2 are SGHRS and YFSETQ. V shed 0 bases and J shed 5 bases, with 6 bases lying between them. DNA of the CDR3: TGCGCCAGCAGCTTGGCTTGGGACGAGCAGTACTTC. This sequence encodes CASSLAWDEQYF. Full variable domain (missing parts from reference TRBV5-1 and TRBJ2-7): KAGVTQTPRYLIKTRGQQVTLSCSPISGHRSVSWYQQTPGQGLQFLFEYFSETQRNKGNFPGRFSGRQFSNSRSEMNVSTLELGDSALYLCASSLAWDEQYFGPGTRLTVT.

This clonotype has a handful of counts. The CDR3 region is CASSGDRAYEQYF. Written as DNA, the CDR3 is TGTGCCAGCAGCGGGGACAGGGCCTACGAGCAGTACTTC. This rearrangement joins TRBV2 to TRBJ2-7, with 9 bases lining up with TRBD1. Germline V gene data show CDR1 as SNHLY and CDR2 as FYNNEI. Trimming at V came to 6 bases and at J to 2 bases, leaving 2 bases not matched to a gene. CDR3 size: 13 residues. The whole variable domain, filled in from reference TRBV2 and TRBJ2-7, reads EPEVTQTPSHQVTQMGQEVILRCVPISNHLYFYWYRQILGQKVEFLVSFYNNEISEKSEIFDDQFSVERPDGSNFTLKIRSTKLEDSAMYFCASSGDRAYEQYFGPGTRLTVT.

This chain connects TRBV7-2 to TRBJ2-1; no reliable D call. Looked up from germline, CDR1 is SGHTA and CDR2 is FQGNSA. This CDR3 has 12 amino acids. Trimming pared 2 bases from V and 7 bases from J, leaving 6 bases between. The CDR3 loop reads CASSLWWNEQFF. CDR3 DNA sequence: TGTGCCAGCAGCTTATGGTGGAATGAGCAGTTCTTC. Filled out from reference TRBV7-2 and TRBJ2-1, the complete variable domain reads GAGVSQSPSNKVTEKGKDVELRCDPISGHTALYWYRQSLGQGLEFLIYFQGNSAPDKSGLPSDRFSAERTGGSVSTLTIQRTQQEDSAVYLCASSLWWNEQFFGPGTRLTVL.

This clonotype was picked up a small number of times. This rearrangement joins TRBV6-5 to TRBJ1-3, with unresolved D. The CDR3 runs 15 residues. The V end was cut by 6 bases, the J end by 1 base, with 13 bases between. In germline, CDR1 is MNHEY, CDR2 SVGAGI. Here the CDR3 reads CASSPRRASGNTIYF. For the CDR3, the DNA is TGTGCCAGCAGCCCCCGGCGGGCGTCTGGAAACACCATATATTTT.

The V call is TRBV29-1, the J call TRBJ1-1; D is unresolved. Trimming took off 7 bases at V and 4 bases at J, with 7 bases between the two ends. Germline V gives CDR1 SQVTM, CDR2 ANQGSEA. The CDR3 is 10 residues long. CDR3 protein: CSGRSTEAFF. The CDR3, as DNA: TGCAGCGGTCGGTCCACTGAAGCTTTCTTT. Full variable domain (outside the CDR3, taken from reference TRBV29-1 and TRBJ1-1): SAVISQKPSRDICQRGTSLTIQCQVDSQVTMMFWYRQQPGQSLTLIATANQGSEATYESGFVIDKFPISRPNLTFSTLTVSNMSPEDSSIYLCSGRSTEAFFGQGTRLTVV.

This clonotype was seen at least ten times. The chain combines TRBV6-5 with TRBJ1-4; 7 bases align to TRBD1. The V gene end was trimmed by 6 bases and the J gene end by 5 bases; junction bases not matched to a gene: 6. Germline V lookup: CDR1 MNHEY, CDR2 SVGAGI. The CDR3 extends over 14 amino acids. CDR3 region: CASSPTGLNEKLFF. Written as DNA, the CDR3 is TGTGCCAGCAGCCCGACAGGGCTGAATGAAAAACTGTTTTTT.

This clonotype has only a few counts. This sequence joins TRBV4-3 and TRBJ2-3; D is possibly TRBD1 (5 bases). Trimming removed 1 base from V and 6 bases from J, with 14 bases in between. Per the germline V gene, CDR1 is LGHNA and CDR2 is YSLEER. The length of the CDR3 is 15 residues. The CDR3 here is CASSQGNQGSDTQYF. Written as DNA, the CDR3 is TGCGCCAGCAGCCAAGGGAACCAGGGTTCCGATACGCAGTATTTT.